The clone carrying this T cell receptor beta chain was detected ten times or more. It was the library that attached unique molecular identifiers to individual cDNA molecules. As processed by the authors: With a range of about 20,000 to 690,600, the median per sample was about 92,000 TCRs. From the RACE reads, TCRdb called clonotypes with MiXCR, one entry per CDR3 protein. TCRdb's processing, not the study's, gives the V and J calls here. The table records 130,000 or so distinct CDR3 sequences, approximately 9.5% of them present only once. This specimen belongs to a study of human T cells and chemical hapten exposure. The time point is: healthy volunteer bleed at 2 weeks. Extraction yielded total RNA from whole blood (unfractionated). Germline assignment: CDR1 SGHTA and CDR2 FQGNSA. The length of the CDR3 is 12 residues. Trimming pared 3 bases from V and 0 bases from J, leaving 3 bases between.

V gene TRBV7-2 combines with J gene TRBJ2-7; D not resolved. This TCR was sampled from a male donor in good health. Some clones in this sample may be carry-over from other donors' samples. Sequencing input: whole blood. The DNA for the CDR3 is TGTGCCAGCAGCTTTGTCTCCTACGAGCAGTACTTC. It yields the protein CASSFVSYEQYF.